This TCR beta chain was captured by sequencing in a study of regulatory T cells in long-lasting Graves disease. Trimming left V 1 base short and J 0 bases short, with 13 bases between. This CDR3 is built from 16 residues. In germline, CDR1 is KGHSH, CDR2 LQKENI. Researchers made TCR beta libraries by using iRepertoire HTBI primers and running Arm-PCR on CDR3 regions. In TCRdb, the multiplex PCR reads were re-called with MiXCR into one record per CDR3 protein. The sample lists roughly 610,000 distinct CDR3 sequences; about 16% were seen once. This sample's time point: newly diagnosed GD, antithyroid drugs for less than 3 months. The TCR library was prepared using RNA isolated from PBMCs. These data also formed part of another study, on T cells in Graves' hyperthyroidism and ophthalmopathy. As that report states: Among clonotypes expanded in thyroid above 0.001, most were also found in blood.

The sample here was peripheral blood mononuclear cells (PBMCs), taken at new diagnosis, from a patient treated with antithyroid drugs. This clonotype was sampled from a man aged 18 to 29 with Graves disease. The rearrangement joins TRBV18 to TRBJ2-7, with a tentative D call TRBD2 (6 bases). In nucleotides, the CDR3 is TGTGCCAGCTCACCACTTTACGGTAGCGGCTCCTACGAGCAGTACTTC. Amino acid sequence: CASSPLYGSGSYEQYF.